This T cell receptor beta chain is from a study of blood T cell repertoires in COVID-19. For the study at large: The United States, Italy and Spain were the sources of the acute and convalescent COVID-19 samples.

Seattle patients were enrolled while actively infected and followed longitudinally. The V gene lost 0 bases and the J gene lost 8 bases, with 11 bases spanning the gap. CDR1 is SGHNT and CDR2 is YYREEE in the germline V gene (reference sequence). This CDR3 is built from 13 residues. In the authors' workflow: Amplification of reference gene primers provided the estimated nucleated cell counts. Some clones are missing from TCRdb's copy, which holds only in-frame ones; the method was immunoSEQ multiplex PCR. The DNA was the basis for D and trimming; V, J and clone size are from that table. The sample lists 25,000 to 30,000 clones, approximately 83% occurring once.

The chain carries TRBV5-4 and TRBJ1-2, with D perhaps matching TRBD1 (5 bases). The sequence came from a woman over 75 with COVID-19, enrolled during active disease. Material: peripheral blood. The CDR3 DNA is TGTGCCAGCAGCTTGGCCAGGGAGGCGGGCTACACCTTC. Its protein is CASSLAREAGYTF.